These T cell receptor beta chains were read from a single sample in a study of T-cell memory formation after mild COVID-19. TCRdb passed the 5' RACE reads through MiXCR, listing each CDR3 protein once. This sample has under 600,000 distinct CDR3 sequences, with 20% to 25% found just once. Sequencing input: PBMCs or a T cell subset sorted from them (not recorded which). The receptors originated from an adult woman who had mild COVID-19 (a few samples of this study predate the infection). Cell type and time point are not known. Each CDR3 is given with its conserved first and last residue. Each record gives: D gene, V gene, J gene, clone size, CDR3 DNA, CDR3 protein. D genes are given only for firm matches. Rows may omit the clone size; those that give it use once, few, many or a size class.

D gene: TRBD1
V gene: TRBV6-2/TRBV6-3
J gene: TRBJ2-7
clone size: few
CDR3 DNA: TGTGCCAGCAGGGCAAGAGACAGGGGCTACGAGCAGTACTTC
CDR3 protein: CASRARDRGYEQYF

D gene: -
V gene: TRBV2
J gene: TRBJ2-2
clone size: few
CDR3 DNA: TGTGCCAGCAAGGGCCAAGCGGGCACCGGGGAGCTGTTTTTT
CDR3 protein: CASKGQAGTGELFF

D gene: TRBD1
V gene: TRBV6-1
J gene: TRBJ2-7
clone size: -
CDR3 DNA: TGTGCCAGCAGTGAAGGGACAGGGGTCGAGCAGTACTTC
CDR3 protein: CASSEGTGVEQYF

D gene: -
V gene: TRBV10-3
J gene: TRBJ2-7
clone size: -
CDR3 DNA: TGTGCCATCAGTGATCTCGCTGGTAGCTCCTACGAGCAGTACTTC
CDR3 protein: CAISDLAGSSYEQYF

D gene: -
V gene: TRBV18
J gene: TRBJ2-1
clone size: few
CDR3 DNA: TGTGCCAGCTCACCTCTCGATGAGCAGTTCTTC
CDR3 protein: CASSPLDEQFF

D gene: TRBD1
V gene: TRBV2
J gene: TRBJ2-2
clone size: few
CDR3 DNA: TGTGCCAGCAGGGGGACAGGTTTGGACGGGGAGCTGTTTTTT
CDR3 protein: CASRGTGLDGELFF

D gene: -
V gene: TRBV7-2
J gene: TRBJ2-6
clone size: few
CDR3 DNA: TGTGCCAGCAGCTTAGGAGGTACAGGGAAGGCCAACGTCCTGACTTTC
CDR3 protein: CASSLGGTGKANVLTF

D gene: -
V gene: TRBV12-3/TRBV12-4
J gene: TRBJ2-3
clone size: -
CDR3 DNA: TGTGCCAGCAGTTTTGGCGCTCCCCTAGGTGGAGATACGCAGTATTTT
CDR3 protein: CASSFGAPLGGDTQYF

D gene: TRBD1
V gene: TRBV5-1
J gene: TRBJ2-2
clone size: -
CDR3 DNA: TGCGCCAGCAGCTTGGCCGGACAGGTCACCGGGGAGCTGTTTTTT
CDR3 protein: CASSLAGQVTGELFF

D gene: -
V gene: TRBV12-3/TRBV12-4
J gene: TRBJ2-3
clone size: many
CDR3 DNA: TGTGCCAGCAGTTTAGCGGGAGCGATCCGGACGCAGTATTTT
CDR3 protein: CASSLAGAIRTQYF

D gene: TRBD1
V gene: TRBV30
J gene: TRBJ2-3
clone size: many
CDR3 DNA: TGTGCCTGGAGTGTAGGGGACAGGGACACAGATACGCAGTATTTT
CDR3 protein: CAWSVGDRDTDTQYF

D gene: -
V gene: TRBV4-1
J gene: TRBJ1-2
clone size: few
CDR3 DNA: TGCGCCAGCAGCCAAGTGGGAACCGCGGGTGGCTACACCTTC
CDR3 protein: CASSQVGTAGGYTF

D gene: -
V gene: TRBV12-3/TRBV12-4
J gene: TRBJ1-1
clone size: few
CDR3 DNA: TGTGCCAGCAGTTTTTCACAGGGAATGAACACTGAAGCTTTCTTT
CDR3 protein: CASSFSQGMNTEAFF